These T cell receptor beta chains were read from a single sample in a study of T cells in Graves' hyperthyroidism and ophthalmopathy. TCRdb itself ran the multiplex PCR reads through MiXCR, one entry per CDR3 protein. The data contain some 550,000 distinct CDR3 sequences, about a sixth of them singletons. Source material: blood. Every receptor here comes from a woman aged 40-49 years with Graves' ophthalmopathy. CDR3s include the opening cysteine and the closing phenylalanine or tryptophan.

TRBV20-1	TRBJ2-1	CSAREGSSSYNEQFF
TRBV20-1	TRBJ2-7	CSASRGGLNEQYF
TRBV9	TRBJ1-6	CASSLRTDSPLHF
TRBV12-3/TRBV12-4	TRBJ1-5	CASSPSRDRERRRQPQHF
TRBV11-2	TRBJ2-1	CASSSPLRGGYNEQFF
TRBV18	TRBJ1-1	CASSPYSWTANTEAFF
TRBV18	TRBJ2-5	CASSPPGRLAGVETQYF
TRBV20-1	TRBJ2-3	CSARDPAGGTDTQYF
TRBV2	TRBJ2-6	CASGPGQDSF
TRBV7-8	TRBJ2-4	CASSELAGGLGKNIQYF
TRBV7-9	TRBJ1-2	CASSPRNYGYTF
TRBV2	TRBJ2-1	CASSVAGGYNEQFF
TRBV15	TRBJ2-1	CATSRDSHSSSYNEQFF
TRBV20-1	TRBJ2-7	CSARSVKGIDEQYF
TRBV6-2/TRBV6-3	TRBJ1-6	CASSLTGHPNSPLHF
TRBV24-1	TRBJ2-5	CATSRSGGETQYF
TRBV3-1	TRBJ1-2	CASSQGGGSGRYGYTF
TRBV7-3	TRBJ2-2	CASSLNSAGGSGELFF
TRBV5-1	TRBJ2-5	CASSLFTSDETQYF
TRBV20-1	TRBJ2-1	CSAPIHGGGDEQFF
TRBV20-1	TRBJ2-3	CSVGWHSTDTQYF
TRBV3-1	TRBJ1-5	CASSTGTGEWPQHF
TRBV20-1	TRBJ1-1	CSAAKGAEAFF
TRBV7-9	TRBJ2-5	CASSSMSGGPRETQYF
TRBV30	TRBJ1-6	CAWNAETGYNSPLHF
TRBV27	TRBJ1-5	CASSPGGGGQPQHF
TRBV29-1	TRBJ1-1	CSASRVLNTEAFF
TRBV30	TRBJ2-3	CAWTRLERTDTQYF
TRBV6-1	TRBJ2-6	CATWKPGANVLTF
TRBV6-2/TRBV6-3	TRBJ1-1	CASNKPGQVDTEAFF
TRBV11-2	TRBJ1-1	CASSRPAGINTEAFF